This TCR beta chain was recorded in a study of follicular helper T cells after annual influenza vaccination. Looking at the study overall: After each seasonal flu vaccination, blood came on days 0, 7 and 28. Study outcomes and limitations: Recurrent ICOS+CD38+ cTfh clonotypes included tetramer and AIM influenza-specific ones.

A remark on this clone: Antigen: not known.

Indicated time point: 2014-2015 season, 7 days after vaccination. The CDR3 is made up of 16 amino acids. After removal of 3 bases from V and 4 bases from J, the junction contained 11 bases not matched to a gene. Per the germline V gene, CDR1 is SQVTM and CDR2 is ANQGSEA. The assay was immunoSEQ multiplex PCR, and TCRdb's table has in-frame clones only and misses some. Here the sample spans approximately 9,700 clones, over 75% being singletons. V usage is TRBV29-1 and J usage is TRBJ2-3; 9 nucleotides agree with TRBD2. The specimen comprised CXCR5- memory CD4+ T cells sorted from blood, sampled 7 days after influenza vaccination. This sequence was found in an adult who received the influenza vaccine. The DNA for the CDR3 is TGCAGCGTTGAGCCCTCTAGCGGGATAGGTCCAGATACGCAGTATTTT. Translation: CSVEPSSGIGPDTQYF.